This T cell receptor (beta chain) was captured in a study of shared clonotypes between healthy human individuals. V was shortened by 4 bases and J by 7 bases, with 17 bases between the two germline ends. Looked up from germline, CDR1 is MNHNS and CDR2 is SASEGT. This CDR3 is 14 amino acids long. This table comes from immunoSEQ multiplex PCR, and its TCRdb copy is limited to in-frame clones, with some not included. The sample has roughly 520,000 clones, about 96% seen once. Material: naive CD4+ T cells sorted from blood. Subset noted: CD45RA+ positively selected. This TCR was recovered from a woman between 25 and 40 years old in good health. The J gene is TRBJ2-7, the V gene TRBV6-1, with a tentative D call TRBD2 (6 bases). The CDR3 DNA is TGTGCCAGCAGTGGGCGACGGGGACTTGGGGAGCAGTACTTC. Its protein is CASSGRRGLGEQYF.